Listed below are T cell receptor beta chains from one sample, sequenced in a study of CD8 T cells in Susac syndrome. One entry per CDR3 protein, called by TCRdb with MiXCR from the immunoSEQ multiplex PCR reads. The data contain a few hundred thousand distinct CDR3 sequences, roughly nine tenths of them seen just once; the ten biggest clones take up roughly 0.059%. Sequencing was done on a sample of CD4+ T cells from PBMCs. These receptors came from a human donor with multiple sclerosis. Both conserved end residues are trimmed from each CDR3. The D gene is left open where the match is weak.

v_gene	j_gene	d_gene	CDR3aa
TRBV18	TRBJ1-5	-	ASSPGGGHQPQH
TRBV7-2	TRBJ1-1	-	ASSIGVGEAF
TRBV12-5	TRBJ2-2	TRBD1	ASGPGQGPTGELF
TRBV12-3/TRBV12-4	TRBJ2-5	TRBD2	ASRRGPGGQETQY
TRBV4-3	TRBJ1-2	-	ASSVLGANYGYT
TRBV6-5	TRBJ1-1	-	ASSSHLKGARGEAF
TRBV29-1	TRBJ2-3	-	SVVDPPGPDTQY
TRBV3-1	TRBJ2-5	-	ASSQVLKQETQY
TRBV18	TRBJ2-7	TRBD1	ASSPNTGGRHEQY
TRBV20-1	TRBJ2-7	-	SARGAGSLGYEQY
TRBV7-2	TRBJ2-7	TRBD2	ASNGIAGGRIYEQY
TRBV9	TRBJ1-1	-	ASSVGPQLKNTEAF
TRBV5-1	TRBJ2-6	-	ASSPGAMFGANVLT
TRBV6-5	TRBJ2-7	-	ALGRTADEQY
TRBV3-1	TRBJ2-7	-	ASSHGSVGEQY
TRBV24-1	TRBJ2-3	-	ATSDSPGSRTDTQY
TRBV3-1	TRBJ2-1	-	ASSPSSLHNEQF
TRBV5-1	TRBJ2-5	-	ASSLMDTSEETQY
TRBV11-2	TRBJ2-3	-	AVSPLRDTQY
TRBV6-1	TRBJ2-7	TRBD2	ASTPLAGGPYEQY
TRBV12-3/TRBV12-4	TRBJ2-7	-	ASSFTAFSYEQY
TRBV27	TRBJ1-4	TRBD1	ASSSLGTGNEKLF
TRBV27	TRBJ2-5	TRBD2	ASSLRSGTSGMYQETQY
TRBV6-6	TRBJ1-5	-	ASSYGQRGNQPQH
TRBV3-1	TRBJ2-1	-	ASSRGTASDEQF
TRBV2	TRBJ2-5	-	ASSEGMQETQY
TRBV30	TRBJ1-4	-	AWSVGDNERLF
TRBV6-1	TRBJ2-6	TRBD1	ASTLRAGGTGANVLT
TRBV12-3/TRBV12-4	TRBJ2-1	-	ASSLAPLNEQF
TRBV6-2/TRBV6-3	TRBJ2-7	-	ASSYFAPGRGEQY
TRBV7-2	TRBJ1-1	-	ASSLLGRAF
TRBV2	TRBJ2-2	-	ASSEFRFGELF
TRBV4-2	TRBJ1-5	TRBD1	ASSQETGARNQPQH
TRBV5-1	TRBJ2-5	TRBD2	ASSLIGREETQY
TRBV12-3/TRBV12-4	TRBJ2-2	-	ASSLVGPNAGELF
TRBV29-1	TRBJ2-7	-	SVEDSAVGSGYEQY
TRBV20-1	TRBJ1-1	-	SATRNTEAF
TRBV29-1	TRBJ2-7	-	SVGEGGYEQY
TRBV5-1	TRBJ2-1	-	ASSLVSAGDEQF
TRBV20-1	TRBJ2-2	TRBD2	SAPRLAGDTGELF
TRBV12-3/TRBV12-4	TRBJ2-5	TRBD1	ASSFGAGGGGETQY
TRBV9	TRBJ2-1	-	ASSEDAVSYNEQF
TRBV7-3	TRBJ2-6	-	ASSPITGRGANVLT
TRBV2	TRBJ1-2	-	ASTGGRGDGYT
TRBV3-1	TRBJ2-3	-	ASSRSGASSTDTQY